These 14 T cell receptor beta chains came from one sample sequenced in a study of cytomegalovirus exposure and HLA in healthy donors. TCRdb's table, derived via immunoSEQ multiplex PCR, lists solely in-frame clones and lacks some. The data show some 150,000 clones, approximately 89% seen once. Specimen: PBMCs. Every receptor here comes from a man younger than 35 in good health and CMV-seropositive.

The chain uses TRBV5-1 and TRBJ1-2; D unresolved. CDR1 and CDR2 from the germline V gene are SGHRS and YFSETQ. The CDR3 is made up of 13 amino acids. V lost 1 base and J 3 bases, leaving 7 bases between the germline ends. The CDR3 loop is CASSLMSDYGYTF. The CDR3, as DNA: TGCGCCAGCAGCTTGATGTCGGACTATGGCTACACCTTC.

In this sample, this clone turned up once. J is TRBJ2-5 and V is TRBV7-2, with D maybe TRBD2 (7 bases). V was cut by 1 base and J by 5 bases, with 23 bases left in between. This CDR3 spans 18 amino acids. CDR1 and CDR2 (germline): SGHTA, FQGNSA. The CDR3 DNA sequence: TGTGCCAGCAGCTTAGTCCGCCAGTCGCCGGGGGGCCCGGAGACCCAGTACTTC. It is translated as CASSLVRQSPGGPETQYF.

V is TRBV23-1 and J is TRBJ1-5, with TRBD1 matching over 9 bases. TRBV23-1 is an ORF for which the function is uncertain. With 4 bases clipped from V and 7 bases from J, the junction kept 11 bases outside the gene matches. CDR3 length equals 16 residues. The CDR3 protein is CASSPSRDRAGQPQHF. The DNA of the CDR3 is TGCGCCAGCAGTCCCTCCCGGGACAGGGCTGGGCAGCCCCAGCATTTT.

The gene calls are TRBV13 and TRBJ2-1, with D possibly TRBD2 on 6 matching bases. CDR1 is PRHDT and CDR2 is FYEKMQ in the germline V gene (reference sequence). V was pared by 5 bases and J by 4 bases, with 9 bases between. The length of the CDR3 is 13 residues. Written as DNA, the CDR3 is TGTGCCAGCAGCGCGACTAGATACAATGAGCAGTTCTTC. Its protein is CASSATRYNEQFF.

The V and J genes are TRBV27 and TRBJ1-2, with 7 positions matching TRBD1. V dropped 1 base and J dropped 6; count of bases not matched to a gene: 5. There are 14 residues in the CDR3. The germline V gene has CDR1 MNHEY and CDR2 SMNVEV (reference sequence). The CDR3 sequence: CASSLFDRAHGYTF. The CDR3 region has the DNA TGTGCCAGCAGTTTATTTGACAGGGCCCATGGCTACACCTTC.

This clone appeared a few times. V is TRBV6-5 and J is TRBJ1-4, with 9 bases that match TRBD1. The CDR3 runs to 16 residues. J gave up 7 bases and V 0 bases, and 6 bases lay outside the gene matches. Germline values: CDR1 MNHEY, CDR2 SVGAGI. CDR3 residues: CASSYSSGQGGEKLFF. In DNA form, the CDR3 reads TGTGCCAGCAGTTACTCGTCGGGACAGGGCGGTGAAAAACTGTTTTTT.

The chain couples TRBV4-1 to TRBJ1-2; 9 bases match TRBD1. CDR3 length: 15 residues. CDR1 MGHRA and CDR2 YSYEKL come from the germline V gene. J was trimmed by 2 bases and V by 1 base; bases with no gene match: 2. The CDR3 sequence is CASSQGGQGNYGYTF. Written as DNA, the CDR3 is TGCGCCAGCAGCCAAGGGGGACAGGGAAACTATGGCTACACCTTC.

This chain links TRBV6-6 with TRBJ1-1; TRBD1 matches at 9 bases. Germline lookup yields CDR1 MNHNY and CDR2 SVGAGI (reference sequence). The CDR3 has 16 amino acids. V was pared by 6 bases and J by 1 base, with 9 bases of the junction left unmatched. The CDR3 nucleotides are TGTGCCAGCAGCTTAGGACAGGGGAGTTGGAACACTGAAGCTTTCTTT. Translation: CASSLGQGSWNTEAFF.

V gene TRBV5-1 combines with J gene TRBJ2-3; the D is unclear. Trimming stripped 2 bases from V and 3 bases from J, with 10 bases between. The CDR3 has 14 amino acids. Germline assignment: CDR1 SGHRS and CDR2 YFSETQ. The CDR3 DNA reads TGCGCCAGCAGCTTCGACTCCCAAACAGATACGCAGTATTTT. It encodes CASSFDSQTDTQYF.

This clone appeared once. V is TRBV10-3 and J is TRBJ2-5; the match to TRBD2 covers 10 bases. From germline, CDR1 is ENHRY and CDR2 SYGVKD. The CDR3 consists of 15 residues. With 4 bases clipped from V and 2 bases from J, the junction kept 4 bases outside the gene matches. CDR3 loop: CAISGKAGGQETQYF. For the CDR3, the DNA is TGTGCCATCAGTGGCAAAGCGGGGGGGCAAGAGACCCAGTACTTC.

The chain carries TRBV30 and TRBJ2-3, with D tentatively TRBD1 (6 bases). The germline CDR1 and CDR2 sequences are GTSNPN and SVGIG (reference sequence). CDR3 length: 16 residues. V was trimmed by 2 bases and J by 3 bases, leaving 18 bases between them. This CDR3 is CAWSLTLGAGTDTQYF. The CDR3 DNA follows: TGTGCCTGGAGTCTAACCCTGGGGGCCGGGACAGATACGCAGTATTTT.

The chain combines TRBV27 with TRBJ1-6; TRBD1 matches at 9 bases. Germline loops: CDR1 MNHEY, CDR2 SMNVEV (reference sequence). The ends lost 7 bases at V and 13 bases at J; junction bases unmatched: 8. CDR3 length equals 13 residues. CDR3 nucleotides: TGTGCCAGCAAAGGACAGGGGACAAGTCCCCTCCACTTT. Translation: CASKGQGTSPLHF.

The J gene is TRBJ2-1, the V gene TRBV4-1, with 8 positions matching TRBD2. CDR3 size: 15 residues. Germline V gene sequence: CDR1 MGHRA, CDR2 YSYEKL. V lost 3 bases and J lost 5; bases outside the gene matches: 6. DNA of the CDR3: TGCGCCAGCAGCCACAAAGGACTAGCCCACAATGAGCAGTTCTTC. Translating it yields CASSHKGLAHNEQFF.

This sequence joins TRBV7-9 and TRBJ2-1; 9 nucleotides line up with TRBD2. The V gene's germline CDR1 is SEHNR and CDR2 FQNEAQ (reference sequence). There are 17 residues in the CDR3. J gave up 7 bases and V 5 bases, and 15 bases lay outside the gene matches. The CDR3 nucleotides are TGTGCCAGCAGCCCAAGGTGGACTAGCGACCGACGTAATGAGCAGTTCTTC. Translated: CASSPRWTSDRRNEQFF.